These 3 T cell receptor beta chains came from one sample sequenced in a study of OX40 agonist ivuxolimab in advanced cancers. Profiling relied on immunoSEQ multiplex PCR, and the TCRdb table lists in-frame clones only, not all of them. The table shows roughly 64,000 clones, with roughly 81% occurring only once. The source was CD4+ or CD8+ T cells sorted from blood, collected in a trial of the OX40 agonist ivuxolimab. The source of these receptors is an adult with an advanced solid tumor such as melanoma, head and neck, liver or kidney cancer.

This clone is a singleton in its sample. The rearrangement links TRBV6-6 to TRBJ2-1, with D possibly being TRBD2 (6 bases). The CDR3 totals 12 residues. Germline assignment: CDR1 MNHNY and CDR2 SVGAGI (reference sequence). The ends were cut back, 5 bases at V and 7 bases at J, with 9 bases in the middle. CDR3 protein: CASSLLANEQFF. The CDR3, as DNA: TGTGCCAGCAGTCTACTAGCTAATGAGCAGTTCTTC.

J is TRBJ2-5 and V is TRBV19; 7 bases map to TRBD1. Trimming at V came to 5 bases and at J to 4 bases, leaving 7 bases not matched to a gene. From germline, CDR1 is LNHDA and CDR2 SQIVND (reference sequence). This CDR3 region has 14 residues. CDR3 bases: TGTGCCAGTAGTCGGGACAGTTCATCAGAGACCCAGTACTTC. The encoded protein is CASSRDSSSETQYF. Complete variable domain (other parts from reference TRBV19 and TRBJ2-5): DGGITQSPKYLFRKEGQNVTLSCEQNLNHDAMYWYRQDPGQGLRLIYYSQIVNDFQKGDIAEGYSVSREKKESFPLTVTSAQKNPTAFYLCASSRDSSSETQYFGPGTRLLVL.

The chain is built from TRBV5-5 and TRBJ2-5; D not resolved. From germline, CDR1 is SGHKS and CDR2 YYEKEE (reference sequence). V lost 2 bases and J lost 2, with 7 bases in between. The CDR3 sequence is 13 residues long. The CDR3 reads CASSFEAQETQYF. DNA of the CDR3: TGTGCCAGCAGCTTTGAAGCGCAAGAGACCCAGTACTTC.